This T cell receptor beta chain was found in a study of blood T cell repertoires in COVID-19. About the study: PBMCs, B-cell-depleted T cells, or T cells were the source of the cDNA or gDNA that made up the material.

The repertoire was sequenced with immunoSEQ multiplex PCR; TCRdb's copy has only in-frame clones and lacks some. This table has roughly 100,000 clones, approximately 92% appearing once. Germline V gene lookup returns CDR1 WSHSY and CDR2 SAAADI. V gave up 0 bases and J gave up 5 bases, with 11 bases separating them. CDR3 length: 14 residues. This sequence was found in a man younger than 35 with acute or convalescent COVID-19. Sequences were obtained from peripheral blood. The rearrangement links TRBV10-2 to TRBJ2-7, with a possible D match to TRBD2 (5 bases). The CDR3 DNA follows: TGCGCCAGCAGTGAGTCGCCGGGGAACAACGAGCAGTACTTC. Its translation: CASSESPGNNEQYF.